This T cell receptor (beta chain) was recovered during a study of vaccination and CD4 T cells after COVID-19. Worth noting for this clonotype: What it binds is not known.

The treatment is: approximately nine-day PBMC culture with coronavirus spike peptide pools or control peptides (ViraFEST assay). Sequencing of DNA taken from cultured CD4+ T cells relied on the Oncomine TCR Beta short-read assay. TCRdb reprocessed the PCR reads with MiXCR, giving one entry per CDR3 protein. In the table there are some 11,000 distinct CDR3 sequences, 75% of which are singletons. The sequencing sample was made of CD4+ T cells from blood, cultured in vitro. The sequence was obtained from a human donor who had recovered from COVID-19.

In DNA, the CDR3 is TGTGCCAGCAGGGACAGGGGACTGAACACCGGGGAGCTGTTTTTT. Amino acids: CASRDRGLNTGELFF. The gene calls are TRBV6-1 and TRBJ2-2, with 9 bases aligning to TRBD1. The ends lost 6 bases at V and 1 base at J; junction bases unmatched: 3. Germline V CDR1 and CDR2: MNHNS, SASEGT. CDR3 length: 15 residues.